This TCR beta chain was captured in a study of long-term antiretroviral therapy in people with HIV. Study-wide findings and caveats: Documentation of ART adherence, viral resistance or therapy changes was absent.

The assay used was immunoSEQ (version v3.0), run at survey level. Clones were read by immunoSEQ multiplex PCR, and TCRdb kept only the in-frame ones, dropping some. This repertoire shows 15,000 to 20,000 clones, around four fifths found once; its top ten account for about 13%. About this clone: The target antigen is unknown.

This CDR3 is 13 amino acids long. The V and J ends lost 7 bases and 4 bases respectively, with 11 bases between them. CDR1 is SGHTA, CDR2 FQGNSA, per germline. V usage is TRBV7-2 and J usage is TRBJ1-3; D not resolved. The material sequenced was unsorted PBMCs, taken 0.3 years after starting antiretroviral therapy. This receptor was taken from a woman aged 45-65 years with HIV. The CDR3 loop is CASNVKLGNTIYF. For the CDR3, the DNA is TGTGCCAGCAATGTCAAGCTCGGAAACACCATATATTTT.